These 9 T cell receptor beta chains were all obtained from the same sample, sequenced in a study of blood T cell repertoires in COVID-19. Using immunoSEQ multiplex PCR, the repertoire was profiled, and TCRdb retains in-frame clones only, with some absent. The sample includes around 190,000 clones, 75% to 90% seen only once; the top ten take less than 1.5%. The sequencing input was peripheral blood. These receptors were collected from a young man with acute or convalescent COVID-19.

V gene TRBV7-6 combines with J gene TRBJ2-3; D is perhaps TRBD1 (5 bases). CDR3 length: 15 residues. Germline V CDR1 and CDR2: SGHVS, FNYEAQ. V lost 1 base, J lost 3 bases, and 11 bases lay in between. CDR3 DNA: TGTGCCAGCAGCTTAGGGGCAGGGCAGACAGATACGCAGTATTTT. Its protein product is CASSLGAGQTDTQYF.

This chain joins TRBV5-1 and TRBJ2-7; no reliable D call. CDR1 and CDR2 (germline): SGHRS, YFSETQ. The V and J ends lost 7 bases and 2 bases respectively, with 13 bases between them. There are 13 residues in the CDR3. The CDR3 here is CASSVSNTYEQYF. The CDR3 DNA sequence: TGCGCCAGCTCTGTCAGTAATACCTACGAGCAGTACTTC. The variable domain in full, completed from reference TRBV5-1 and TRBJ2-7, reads KAGVTQTPRYLIKTRGQQVTLSCSPISGHRSVSWYQQTPGQGLQFLFEYFSETQRNKGNFPGRFSGRQFSNSRSEMNVSTLELGDSALYLCASSVSNTYEQYFGPGTRLTVT.

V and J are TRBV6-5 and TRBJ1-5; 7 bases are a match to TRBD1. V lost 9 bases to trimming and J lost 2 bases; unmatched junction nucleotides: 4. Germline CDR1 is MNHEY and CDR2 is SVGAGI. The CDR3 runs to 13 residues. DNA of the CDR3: TGTGCCAGTCGAAGGGGGCGCAATCAGCCCCAGCATTTT. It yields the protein CASRRGRNQPQHF.

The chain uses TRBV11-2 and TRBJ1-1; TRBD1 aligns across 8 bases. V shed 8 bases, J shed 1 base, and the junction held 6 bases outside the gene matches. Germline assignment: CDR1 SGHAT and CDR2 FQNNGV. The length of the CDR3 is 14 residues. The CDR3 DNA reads TGTGCCAGCGCTACCGGGACAGGGAACACTGAAGCTTTCTTT. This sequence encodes CASATGTGNTEAFF.

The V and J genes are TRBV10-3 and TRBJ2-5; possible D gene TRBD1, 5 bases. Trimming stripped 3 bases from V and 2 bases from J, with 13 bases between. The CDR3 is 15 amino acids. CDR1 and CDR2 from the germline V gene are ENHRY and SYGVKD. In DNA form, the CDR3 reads TGTGCCATCAGTGACAGGGTGGTAGGGCAAGAGACCCAGTACTTC. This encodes CAISDRVVGQETQYF.

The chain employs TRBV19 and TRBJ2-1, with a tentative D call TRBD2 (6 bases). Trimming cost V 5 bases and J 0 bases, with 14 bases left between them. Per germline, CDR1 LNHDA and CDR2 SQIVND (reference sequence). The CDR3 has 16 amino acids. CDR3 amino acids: CASSPAGPSSYNEQFF. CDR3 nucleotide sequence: TGTGCCAGTAGTCCTGCGGGGCCCAGCTCCTACAATGAGCAGTTCTTC.

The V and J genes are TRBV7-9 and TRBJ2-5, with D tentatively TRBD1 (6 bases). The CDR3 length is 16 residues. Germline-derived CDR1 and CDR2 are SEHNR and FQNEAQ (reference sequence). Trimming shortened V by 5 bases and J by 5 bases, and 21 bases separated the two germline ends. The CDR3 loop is CASSQRGSWAGETQYF. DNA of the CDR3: TGTGCCAGCAGCCAAAGGGGGAGTTGGGCTGGTGAGACCCAGTACTTC.

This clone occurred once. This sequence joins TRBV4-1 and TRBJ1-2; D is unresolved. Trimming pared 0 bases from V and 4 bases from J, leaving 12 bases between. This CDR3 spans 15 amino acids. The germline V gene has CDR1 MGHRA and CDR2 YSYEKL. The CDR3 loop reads CASSQDEVRFYGYTF. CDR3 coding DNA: TGCGCCAGCAGCCAAGATGAGGTTAGATTCTATGGCTACACCTTC.

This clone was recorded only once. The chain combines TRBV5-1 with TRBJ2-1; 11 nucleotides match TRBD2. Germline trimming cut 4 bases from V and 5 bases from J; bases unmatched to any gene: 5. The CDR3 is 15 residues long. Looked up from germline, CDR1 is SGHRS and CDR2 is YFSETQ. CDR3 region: CASSPLAGGDNEQFF. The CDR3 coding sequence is TGCGCCAGCAGCCCCCTAGCGGGAGGCGACAATGAGCAGTTCTTC.